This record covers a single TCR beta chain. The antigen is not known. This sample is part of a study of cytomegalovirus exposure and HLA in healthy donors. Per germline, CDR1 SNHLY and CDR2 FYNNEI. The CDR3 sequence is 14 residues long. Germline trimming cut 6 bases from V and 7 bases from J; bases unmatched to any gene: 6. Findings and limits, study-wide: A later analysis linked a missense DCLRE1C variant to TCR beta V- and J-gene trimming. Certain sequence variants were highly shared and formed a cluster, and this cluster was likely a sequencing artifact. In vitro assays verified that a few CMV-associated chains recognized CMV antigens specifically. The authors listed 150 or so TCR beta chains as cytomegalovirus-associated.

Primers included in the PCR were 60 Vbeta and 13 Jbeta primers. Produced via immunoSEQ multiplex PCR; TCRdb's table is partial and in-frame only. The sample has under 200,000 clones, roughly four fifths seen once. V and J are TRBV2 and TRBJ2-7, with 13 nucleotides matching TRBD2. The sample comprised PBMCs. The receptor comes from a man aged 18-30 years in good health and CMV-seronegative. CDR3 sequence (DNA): TGTGCCAGCAGCGGACTAGCGGGAGTGGAAGAGCAGTACTTC. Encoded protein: CASSGLAGVEEQYF.